These 20 T cell receptor beta chains were all obtained from the same sample, sequenced in a study of read filtering for tumor transcriptome and immune sequencing. Molecular barcoded adaptors covering alpha/delta and beta/gamma chains were used on 400 to 450 ng RNA. Via MiXCR, TCRdb re-called the reads, giving one row per CDR3 protein. The table shows approximately 61,000 distinct CDR3 sequences, with roughly 19% occurring only once. What was sequenced was a population of CD138-negative cells sorted from bone marrow. The receptors originated from a donor aged 40 or over with multiple myeloma.

Notes on this clonotype: This may be a read error: a much more frequent sequence differs by one nucleotide. The chain carries TRBV20-1 and TRBJ2-2; TRBD2 agrees at 7 bases. The CDR3 length is 16 residues. CDR1 and CDR2 (germline): DFQATT, SNEGSKA (reference sequence). The chain's CDR3 is CSASPSAGKRIGEPFF. Here the CDR3 DNA reads TGCAGTGCTAGTCCCTCAGCGGGGAAGCGGATCGGGGAGCCGTTTTTT.

This clonotype was observed at least ten times. The chain employs TRBV12-3 or TRBV12-4 and TRBJ1-1; the D gene is possibly TRBD1 (5 bases). V was trimmed by 3 bases and J by 13 bases, leaving 12 bases between them. This CDR3 region has 11 residues. Here the CDR3 DNA reads TGTGCCAGCAGTTTCTCGGGGGTCGGTTTCTTT. Its protein product is CASSFSGVGFF.

This clonotype was found many times. DNA of the CDR3: TGTGCCAGCAGTGGCGGGGACTACGGCGAGCAGTACTTC. Protein: CASSGGDYGEQYF. V usage is TRBV6-6 and J usage is TRBJ2-7; 7 bases line up with TRBD2. After removal of 5 bases from V and 6 bases from J, the junction contained 7 bases not matched to a gene. Germline CDR1 and CDR2: MNHNY and SVGAGI (reference sequence). There are 13 residues in the CDR3.

This clonotype was seen many times. CDR3 coding DNA: TGTGCCATCAGGGGACAGGGAGGGACTGAAGCTTTCTTT. Translated, it gives CAIRGQGGTEAFF. The V and J genes are TRBV10-3 and TRBJ1-1, with TRBD1 matching over 9 bases. Germline V lookup: CDR1 ENHRY, CDR2 SYGVKD. Trimming removed 6 bases from V and 5 bases from J; junction bases left unmatched: 4. The CDR3 contains 13 residues.

This clonotype was detected ten times or more. This chain links TRBV2 with TRBJ2-7; 11 bases fit TRBD1. Germline CDR1 is SNHLY and CDR2 is FYNNEI. This CDR3 comprises 15 residues. The V gene end was trimmed by 7 bases and the J gene end by 7 bases; junction bases not matched to a gene: 12. CDR3 nucleotides: TGTGCCAGCAAGGGTCGTGGACAGGGGGCGCGGGAGCAGTACTTC. Encoded protein: CASKGRGQGAREQYF.

This clonotype was observed many times. The rearrangement joins TRBV27 to TRBJ1-1; D might be TRBD1 (6 bases). The V end was cut by 6 bases, the J end by 0 bases, with 11 bases between. The germline gives CDR1 MNHEY, CDR2 SMNVEV (reference sequence). The CDR3 covers 14 residues. As DNA, the CDR3 is TGTGCCAGCAGACTGACAGGTCTGAACACTGAAGCTTTCTTT. This encodes CASRLTGLNTEAFF.

Ten or more counts support this clonotype. V is TRBV28 and J is TRBJ2-1; D tentatively reads TRBD1 or TRBD2 (5 bases each). From germline, CDR1 is MDHEN and CDR2 SYDVKM. With 7 bases removed from V and 4 bases from J, the gap between germline ends came to 11 bases. The length of the CDR3 is 13 residues. CDR3: CASTRDLYNEQFF. CDR3 DNA sequence: TGTGCCAGCACCCGGGACCTTTACAATGAGCAGTTCTTC. The full variable domain, rest sourced from reference TRBV28 and TRBJ2-1, is DVKVTQSSRYLVKRTGEKVFLECVQDMDHENMFWYRQDPGLGLRLIYFSYDVKMKEKGDIPEGYSVSREKKERFSLILESASTNQTSMYLCASTRDLYNEQFFGPGTRLTVL.

In its sample, this clonotype was seen many times. The chain employs TRBV3-1 and TRBJ1-1, with D possibly being TRBD1 (5 bases). Trimming stripped 4 bases from V and 4 bases from J, with 10 bases between. Per germline, CDR1 LGHDT and CDR2 YNNKEL (reference sequence). This CDR3 is built from 13 residues. CDR3 region: CASSPGAGTEAFF. Here the CDR3 DNA reads TGTGCCAGCAGCCCCGGGGCGGGCACTGAAGCTTTCTTT.

Ten or more counts support this clonotype. V usage is TRBV20-1 and J usage is TRBJ2-1, with 7 bases matching TRBD2. CDR3 length: 15 amino acids. Trimming cost V 5 bases and J 5 bases; bases outside gene matches: 12. The germline V gene has CDR1 DFQATT and CDR2 SNEGSKA (reference sequence). The CDR3 region has the DNA TGCAGTGCTGGAAAACCGGGACTAAGAAACAATGAGCAGTTCTTC. Its translation is CSAGKPGLRNNEQFF.

Worth noting for this clonotype: Relative to the germline gene, one junction end is altered; a read error may explain this. The chain links TRBV20-1 to TRBJ2-1; no firm D call. The germline V gene has CDR1 DFQATT and CDR2 SNEGSKA (reference sequence). The CDR3 has 14 amino acids. The DNA of the CDR3 is TGCAGTGCTAGCGCGGCAGCAAGGTACAATGGGCAGTTCTTC. Protein product: CSASAAARYNGQFF.

Ten or more counts support this clonotype. This chain links TRBV12-3 or TRBV12-4 with TRBJ2-5; D assignment may be TRBD1 or TRBD2 (7 bases each). The CDR3 contains 13 residues. V lost 6 bases, J lost 5 bases, and 13 bases lay in between. The CDR3 DNA follows: TGTGCCAGCAGGCCAGGGGGGGGCGAGACCCAGTACTTC. Its translation: CASRPGGGETQYF.

This clonotype showed up many times. V usage is TRBV20-1 and J usage is TRBJ2-7; 9 nucleotides align to TRBD1. CDR1 and CDR2 (germline): DFQATT, SNEGSKA (reference sequence). The V and J ends lost 0 bases and 2 bases, in that order; junction bases with no gene match: 5. The CDR3 runs 15 residues. CDR3 region: CSARDWGQGTYEQYF. For the CDR3, the DNA is TGCAGTGCTAGAGATTGGGGACAGGGAACCTACGAGCAGTACTTC.

In its sample, this clonotype was seen many times. The gene calls are TRBV5-1 and TRBJ2-5; 9 bases match TRBD1. The V gene's germline CDR1 is SGHRS and CDR2 YFSETQ. The CDR3 totals 14 residues. The J segment lost 5 bases and the V segment lost 1 base, leaving 3 bases of the junction unmatched. The CDR3 sequence is CASSLTGGAETQYF. DNA for the CDR3: TGCGCCAGCAGCTTGACAGGGGGCGCCGAGACCCAGTACTTC. The full variable domain, completed using reference TRBV5-1 and TRBJ2-5, is KAGVTQTPRYLIKTRGQQVTLSCSPISGHRSVSWYQQTPGQGLQFLFEYFSETQRNKGNFPGRFSGRQFSNSRSEMNVSTLELGDSALYLCASSLTGGAETQYFGPGTRLLVL.

This clonotype has at least ten counts. This CDR3 reads CASSAVGAGSGELFF. The CDR3 DNA follows: TGTGCCAGCAGCGCCGTCGGGGCAGGCAGCGGGGAGCTGTTTTTT. The chain employs TRBV7-9 and TRBJ2-2; perhaps D is TRBD1 or TRBD2 (5 bases each). The germline V gene has CDR1 SEHNR and CDR2 FQNEAQ (reference sequence). The CDR3 totals 15 residues. V was shortened by 5 bases and J by 7 bases, with 17 bases between the two germline ends.

This clonotype was found many times. V is TRBV7-9 and J is TRBJ2-3; D is possibly TRBD1 or TRBD2 (6 bases each). V was trimmed by 6 bases and J by 3 bases, leaving 13 bases between them. The CDR3 consists of 14 residues. CDR1 is SEHNR, CDR2 FQNEAQ, per germline (reference sequence). CDR3 coding DNA: TGTGCCAGCAGTCGCGAAGGGGGGACAGATACGCAGTATTTT. This gives the protein CASSREGGTDTQYF.

CDR3 in DNA: TGTGCTAGTGGTTTGGTAGGGCAGGGCTCGAACGAGCAGTACTTC. Its translation: CASGLVGQGSNEQYF. This sequence joins TRBV12-5 and TRBJ2-7; possible D gene TRBD1, 5 bases. Germline V gene lookup returns CDR1 LGHNT and CDR2 FRNRAP. This CDR3 spans 15 amino acids. Between the trimmed V and J ends, which lost 0 bases and 5 bases, there was a span of 14 bases.

This clonotype was seen at least ten times. The DNA of the CDR3 is TGTGCCAGTACCCCCGACACAAGCTCCTACAATGAGCAGTTCTTC. This encodes CASTPDTSSYNEQFF. The chain combines TRBV19 with TRBJ2-1; D unresolved. In germline, CDR1 is LNHDA, CDR2 SQIVND (reference sequence). CDR3 length: 15 residues. The V end lost 7 bases, the J end lost 0 bases, and 13 bases lay between the germline ends.

This clonotype showed up many times. This chain links TRBV28 with TRBJ2-1; TRBD2 might be the D (6 bases). Germline CDR1 MDHEN, CDR2 SYDVKM. Trimming pared 8 bases from V and 9 bases from J, leaving 17 bases between. The CDR3 consists of 13 residues. Written as DNA, the CDR3 is TGTGCCAGCTCCAAATCGGGGGTAAGTGAGCAGTTCTTC. Translating gives CASSKSGVSEQFF.

This clonotype was detected many times. The chain recombines TRBV7-8 with TRBJ1-2; D remains unclear. Deletions cut 5 bases from V and 9 bases from J, with 16 bases between. Germline V gene sequence: CDR1 SGHVS, CDR2 FQNEAQ. The CDR3 contains 13 residues. CDR3 residues: CASSAYRGSRYTF. DNA for the CDR3: TGTGCCAGCAGCGCGTATAGAGGTTCTCGCTACACCTTC.

CDR3 nucleotide sequence: TGTGCCAGCAGCCTCCGGACTATCGGGATGGAGGGGGAGACCCAGTACTTC. This codes for CASSLRTIGMEGETQYF. The V call is TRBV11-2, the J call TRBJ2-5; D is possibly TRBD2 (6 bases). Per germline, CDR1 SGHAT and CDR2 FQNNGV. The CDR3 is 17 residues long. V lost 5 bases and J lost 5, with 24 bases in between.